Listed here are 3 T cell receptor beta chains from one sample, sequenced in a study of cytomegalovirus exposure and HLA in healthy donors. Primers for the PCR totalled 60 Vbeta and 13 Jbeta. The table came from immunoSEQ multiplex PCR; TCRdb's copy has only in-frame clones and leaves some out. This table has over 80,000 clones, around 82% appearing once. Sequencing input: PBMCs. The receptors here all came from a man aged 35-49 years in good health and CMV-seropositive.

The chain combines TRBV19 with TRBJ1-5; D not resolved. From germline, CDR1 is LNHDA and CDR2 SQIVND (reference sequence). The V end lost 2 bases, the J end lost 0 bases, and 14 bases lay between the germline ends. This CDR3 spans 17 amino acids. Here the CDR3 DNA reads TGTGCCAGTAGTATATCGCAGGCAGGATTTAGCAATCAGCCCCAGCATTTT. It encodes CASSISQAGFSNQPQHF. Using reference TRBV19 and TRBJ1-5 for the parts outside the CDR3, the full variable domain is DGGITQSPKYLFRKEGQNVTLSCEQNLNHDAMYWYRQDPGQGLRLIYYSQIVNDFQKGDIAEGYSVSREKKESFPLTVTSAQKNPTAFYLCASSISQAGFSNQPQHFGDGTRLSIL.

V is TRBV4-1 and J is TRBJ1-5; no reliable D call. In germline, CDR1 is MGHRA, CDR2 YSYEKL. The CDR3 runs to 15 residues. Trimming stripped 3 bases from V and 0 bases from J, with 9 bases between. CDR3 residues: CASSHSTGSNQPQHF. Here the CDR3 DNA reads TGCGCCAGCAGCCACTCGACGGGTAGCAATCAGCCCCAGCATTTT.

This chain links TRBV5-4 with TRBJ1-2; D uncertain. Germline CDR1 and CDR2: SGHNT and YYREEE (reference sequence). CDR3 length: 14 residues. Trimming cost V 1 base and J 8 bases, with 15 bases left between them. This CDR3 reads CASSLSRESRGYTF. The CDR3 DNA is TGTGCCAGCAGCTTGTCGAGGGAATCGCGCGGCTACACCTTC. Based on the CDR3 plus reference TRBV5-4 and TRBJ1-2, the full variable domain is ETGVTQSPTHLIKTRGQQVTLRCSSQSGHNTVSWYQQALGQGPQFIFQYYREEENGRGNFPPRFSGLQFPNYSSELNVNALELDDSALYLCASSLSRESRGYTFGSGTRLTVV.